What follows is one T cell receptor beta chain and its context. The antigen is not known. The ends were cut back, 6 bases at V and 3 bases at J, with 14 bases in the middle. CDR3 length equals 14 residues. CDR1 and CDR2 (germline): MDHEN, SYDVKM. This record comes from a study of beta chain features in type 1 diabetes. Study information: Across all samples, roughly 98,000,000 sorted cells were examined.

Study-wide results and caveats: There was a moderate but significant shortening of TCRB CDR3s in all four CD4+ subsets of Type 1 diabetes patients. A cDNA-based sequencing approach could over-represent cells with high TCR expression. No resolution was reached here on whether HLA type influences TCRB rearrangement.

CD45RO/CCR7/CD25/CD127/CD95/CD27 sorting isolated CD4+ naive, central memory, regulatory and stem cell-like memory cells. Sequenced material consisted of expressed TCRB transcripts (all of the isolated RNA was reverse transcribed). Produced via immunoSEQ multiplex PCR; TCRdb's table is partial and in-frame only. The sample records 150,000 to 200,000 clones, about 7.8% being singletons. V is TRBV28 and J is TRBJ1-2; weak D call: TRBD1 (6 bases). This sequence was found in a woman between 40 and 50 years old with type 1 diabetes. Input material: central memory CD4+ T cells from blood. CDR3 sequence (DNA): TGTGCCAGCAGGAACGGACAGCTTGACTATGGCTACACCTTC. The encoded protein is CASRNGQLDYGYTF.